These 4 T cell receptor beta chains were sequenced from one sample in a study of T cell repertoires in cytomegalovirus infection. These receptors have no identified antigens. TCRdb fed the reads into MiXCR, producing one record per CDR3 protein. The table shows 140,000 to 150,000 distinct CDR3 sequences, with about 31% occurring only once. The sequenced sample was CD8+ T cells from cultured PBMCs, obtained from culture after CMV antigen stimulation. These receptors were collected from a human donor in good health (CMV status not recorded). Some clones in this sample may be carry-over from other donors' samples.

The chain uses TRBV7-9 and TRBJ1-1, with a weak D call TRBD1 (5 bases). This CDR3 contains 11 residues. V lost 5 bases, J lost 8 bases, and 9 bases lay in between. Germline CDR1 is SEHNR and CDR2 is FQNEAQ (reference sequence). CDR3 nucleotides: TGTGCCAGCAGCCCAGGGCCAGAAGCTTTCTTT. Its translation is CASSPGPEAFF.

This clonotype was picked up many times. The chain uses TRBV12-3 or TRBV12-4 and TRBJ2-7; perhaps TRBD2 as D (6 bases). The CDR3 is 12 amino acids. Trimming shortened V by 5 bases and J by 5 bases, and 10 bases separated the two germline ends. In DNA, the CDR3 is TGTGCCAGCAGTCCGGACTACAACGAGCAGTACTTC. Translating gives CASSPDYNEQYF.

Notes on this clonotype: Relative to the germline gene, one junction end is altered; a read error may explain this. The J gene is TRBJ2-1, the V gene TRBV7-6; possibly TRBD2 for D (5 bases). CDR3 length: 14 amino acids. Germline lookup yields CDR1 SGHVS and CDR2 FNYEAQ. CDR3 DNA sequence: TGTGCCAGCAGCTTCTCTAGCTCCTACAATGAGCAGCTCTTC. This encodes CASSFSSSYNEQLF.

The chain employs TRBV5-1 and TRBJ1-5; 8 bases match TRBD1. Per the germline V gene, CDR1 is SGHRS and CDR2 is YFSETQ. The CDR3 loop spans 17 amino acids. After removal of 0 bases from V and 1 base from J, the junction contained 6 bases not matched to a gene. The CDR3 reads CASSLDPQGVSNQPQHF. CDR3 in DNA: TGCGCCAGCAGCTTGGACCCACAGGGGGTCAGCAATCAGCCCCAGCATTTT.